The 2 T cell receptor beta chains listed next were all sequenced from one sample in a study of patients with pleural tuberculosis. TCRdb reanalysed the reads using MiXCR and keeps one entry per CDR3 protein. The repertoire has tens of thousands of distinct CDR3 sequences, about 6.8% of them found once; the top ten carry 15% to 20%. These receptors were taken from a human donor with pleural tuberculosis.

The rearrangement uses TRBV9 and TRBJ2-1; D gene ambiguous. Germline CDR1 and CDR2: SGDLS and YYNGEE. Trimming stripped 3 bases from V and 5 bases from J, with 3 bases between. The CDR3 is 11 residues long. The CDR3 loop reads CASSADNEQFF. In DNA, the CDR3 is TGTGCCAGCAGCGCAGACAATGAGCAGTTCTTC.

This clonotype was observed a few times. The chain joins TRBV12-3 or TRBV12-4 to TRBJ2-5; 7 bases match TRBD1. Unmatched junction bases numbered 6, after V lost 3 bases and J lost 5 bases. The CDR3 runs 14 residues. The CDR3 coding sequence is TGTGCCAGCAGTTTCCTCCGACAGGGTGAGACCCAGTACTTC. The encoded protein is CASSFLRQGETQYF.